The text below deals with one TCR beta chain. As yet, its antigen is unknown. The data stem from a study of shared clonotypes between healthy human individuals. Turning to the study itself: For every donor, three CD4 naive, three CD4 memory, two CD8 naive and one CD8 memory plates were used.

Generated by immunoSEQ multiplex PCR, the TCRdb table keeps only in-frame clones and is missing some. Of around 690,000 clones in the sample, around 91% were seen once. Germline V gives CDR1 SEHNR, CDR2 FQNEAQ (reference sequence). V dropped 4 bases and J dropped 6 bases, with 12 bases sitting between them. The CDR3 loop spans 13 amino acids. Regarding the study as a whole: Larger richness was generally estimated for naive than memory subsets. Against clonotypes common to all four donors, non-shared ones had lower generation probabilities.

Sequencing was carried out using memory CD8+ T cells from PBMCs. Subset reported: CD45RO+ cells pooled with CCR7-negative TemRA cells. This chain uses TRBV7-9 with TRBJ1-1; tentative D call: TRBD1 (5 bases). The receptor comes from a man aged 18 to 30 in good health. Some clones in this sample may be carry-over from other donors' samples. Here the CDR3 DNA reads TGTGCCAGCAGCTCTAGGTGGGACCCTGAAGCTTTCTTT. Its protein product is CASSSRWDPEAFF.